Following are 2 T cell receptor beta chains from one sample sequenced in a study of blood T cell repertoires in COVID-19. Profiled with immunoSEQ multiplex PCR; TCRdb holds only in-frame clones, not every one. The sample carries under 250,000 clones, about 91% recorded once. Material: peripheral blood. These receptors originate from a woman aged 25 to 45 with COVID-19, enrolled during active disease.

The chain joins TRBV11-2 to TRBJ2-5, with 7 bases that match TRBD1. Unmatched junction bases numbered 7, after V lost 4 bases and J lost 5 bases. The CDR3 consists of 14 residues. Germline-derived CDR1 and CDR2 are SGHAT and FQNNGV. The CDR3 sequence is CASSSYRGDETQYF. CDR3 nucleotide sequence: TGTGCCAGCAGCTCGTACAGGGGCGATGAGACCCAGTACTTC.

The chain couples TRBV4-3 to TRBJ2-1; TRBD2 agrees at 12 bases. The J segment lost 4 bases and the V segment lost 4 bases, leaving 8 bases of the junction unmatched. Germline V gene data show CDR1 as LGHNA and CDR2 as YSLEER. This CDR3 contains 17 residues. As DNA, the CDR3 is TGCGCCAGCAGCCGCCAACTAGCGGGAGGCCCTTACAATGAGCAGTTCTTC. Translation gives CASSRQLAGGPYNEQFF.